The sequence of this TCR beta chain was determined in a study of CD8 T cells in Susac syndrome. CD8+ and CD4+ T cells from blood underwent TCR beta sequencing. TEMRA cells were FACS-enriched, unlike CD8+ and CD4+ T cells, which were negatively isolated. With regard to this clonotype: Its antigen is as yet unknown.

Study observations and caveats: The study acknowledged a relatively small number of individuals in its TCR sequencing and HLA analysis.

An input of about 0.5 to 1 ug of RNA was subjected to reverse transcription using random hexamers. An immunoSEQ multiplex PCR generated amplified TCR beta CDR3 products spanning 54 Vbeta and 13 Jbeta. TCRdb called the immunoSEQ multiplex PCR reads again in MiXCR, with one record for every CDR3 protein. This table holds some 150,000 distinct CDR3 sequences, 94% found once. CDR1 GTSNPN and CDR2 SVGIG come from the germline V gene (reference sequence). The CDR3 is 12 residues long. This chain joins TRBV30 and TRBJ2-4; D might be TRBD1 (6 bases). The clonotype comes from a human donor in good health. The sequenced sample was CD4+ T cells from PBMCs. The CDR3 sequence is CASGVVQNIQYF. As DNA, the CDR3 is TGTGCTTCAGGGGTTGTCCAAAACATTCAGTACTTC.